This T cell receptor beta chain was captured in a study of T cell responses to AZD1222 COVID-19 vaccine. The CDR3 runs to 10 residues. Trimming cost V 7 bases and J 5 bases, with 6 bases left between them. Germline V gene sequence: CDR1 GTSNPN, CDR2 SVGIG (reference sequence). Data came from immunoSEQ multiplex PCR; TCRdb stores just in-frame clones and leaves some out. The sample has roughly 100,000 clones, around 84% seen once; the top ten hold 13% to 15%. Sample: peripheral blood, taken 28 days after the second AZD1222 dose. This TCR was sampled from an adult who received the AZD1222 COVID-19 vaccine. The chain uses TRBV30 and TRBJ2-1; no clear D gene. The CDR3 here is CASGHNEQFF. The CDR3 DNA follows: TGTGCCTCGGGTCACAATGAGCAGTTCTTC.